Each of the 10 T cell receptor beta chains below was sequenced from the same sample in a study of blood T cell repertoires in COVID-19. Generated by immunoSEQ multiplex PCR, the TCRdb table keeps only in-frame clones and is missing some. The sample records 470,000 or so clones, 70% to 90% being singletons. The sequencing sample was made of peripheral blood. The origin of the receptors is a human donor in a cohort sampled during active COVID-19.

A single count supports this clone. The chain joins TRBV6-5 to TRBJ2-6; the D gene is possibly TRBD1 (5 bases). Trimming cost V 2 bases and J 0 bases, with 8 bases left between them. This CDR3 region has 16 residues. Germline V gene data show CDR1 as MNHEY and CDR2 as SVGAGI. CDR3 sequence: CASSYRGLSGANVLTF. Written as DNA, the CDR3 is TGTGCCAGCAGTTACAGGGGCCTCTCTGGGGCCAACGTCCTGACTTTC.

V usage is TRBV24-1 and J usage is TRBJ2-1, with a weak D call TRBD2 (6 bases). The germline CDR1 and CDR2 sequences are KGHDR and SFDVKD. The length of the CDR3 is 18 residues. V was pared by 8 bases and J by 7 bases, with 29 bases between. The CDR3 coding sequence is TGTGCCACCACCCCCTTAGGTGCCCGGGACTTCGGGCAGAATGAGCAGTTCTTC. It translates to CATTPLGARDFGQNEQFF.

The rearrangement links TRBV5-4 to TRBJ2-6; perhaps TRBD1 as D (5 bases). The germline V gene has CDR1 SGHNT and CDR2 YYREEE (reference sequence). V was clipped by 4 bases and J by 0 bases, with 11 bases between them. This CDR3 has 16 residues. CDR3 residues: CASSIQVTSGANVLTF. The CDR3 DNA is TGTGCCAGCAGCATACAGGTTACCTCTGGGGCCAACGTCCTGACTTTC.

The chain carries TRBV6-5 and TRBJ1-2; TRBD1 agrees at 7 bases. The CDR3 contains 14 residues. V was pared by 2 bases and J by 3 bases, with 3 bases of the junction left unmatched. Germline values: CDR1 MNHEY, CDR2 SVGAGI. In DNA form, the CDR3 reads TGTGCCAGCAGTTACCGACAGGGATACTATGGCTACACCTTC. Amino acids: CASSYRQGYYGYTF.

This clone has only one observation. The chain carries TRBV9 and TRBJ2-7; D is unclear. Trimming took off 2 bases at V and 6 bases at J, with 9 bases between the two ends. There are 12 residues in the CDR3. Germline CDR1 SGDLS, CDR2 YYNGEE. The CDR3 protein is CASSVYGGEQYF. The CDR3 bases are TGTGCCAGCAGCGTTTACGGCGGCGAGCAGTACTTC.

The chain uses TRBV10-3 and TRBJ2-3; no reliable D call. The germline gives CDR1 ENHRY, CDR2 SYGVKD. This CDR3 has 13 residues. V was clipped by 6 bases and J by 0 bases, with 7 bases between them. CDR3 in DNA: TGTGCCATCAGAGCATCTAGCACAGATACGCAGTATTTT. Its protein is CAIRASSTDTQYF.

The chain uses TRBV28 and TRBJ1-5; D uncertain. V dropped 6 bases and J dropped 7 bases, with 10 bases sitting between them. Looked up from germline, CDR1 is MDHEN and CDR2 is SYDVKM. The CDR3 length is 12 residues. CDR3 bases: TGTGCCAGCAGGTATAGCGGCCAGCCCCAGCATTTT. It specifies CASRYSGQPQHF.

The chain has TRBV27 and TRBJ2-7, with D maybe TRBD2 (5 bases). Germline assignment: CDR1 MNHEY and CDR2 SMNVEV (reference sequence). The CDR3 is 15 residues long. Deletions cut 2 bases from V and 7 bases from J, with 18 bases between. The CDR3 nucleotides are TGTGCCAGCAGTTTAAATGGACTCCCGACGGGGGAGCAGTACTTC. Residues: CASSLNGLPTGEQYF.

The CDR3 sequence is CASTHLAGSYNEQFF. The CDR3 coding sequence is TGTGCCAGTACCCATCTAGCGGGCTCCTACAATGAGCAGTTCTTC. The chain employs TRBV19 and TRBJ2-1, with 8 bases aligning to TRBD2. In germline, CDR1 is LNHDA, CDR2 SQIVND (reference sequence). J was trimmed by 0 bases and V by 7 bases; bases with no gene match: 5. The CDR3 has 15 residues.

This clone was found a few times. The chain employs TRBV28 and TRBJ1-5; TRBD1 might be the D (6 bases). Germline V gene sequence: CDR1 MDHEN, CDR2 SYDVKM. This CDR3 has 14 amino acids. Trimming removed 6 bases at V and 0 bases at J, with 9 bases between. The CDR3 reads CASSRTDSNQPQHF. The DNA for the CDR3 is TGTGCCAGCAGCCGGACAGATAGCAATCAGCCCCAGCATTTT.